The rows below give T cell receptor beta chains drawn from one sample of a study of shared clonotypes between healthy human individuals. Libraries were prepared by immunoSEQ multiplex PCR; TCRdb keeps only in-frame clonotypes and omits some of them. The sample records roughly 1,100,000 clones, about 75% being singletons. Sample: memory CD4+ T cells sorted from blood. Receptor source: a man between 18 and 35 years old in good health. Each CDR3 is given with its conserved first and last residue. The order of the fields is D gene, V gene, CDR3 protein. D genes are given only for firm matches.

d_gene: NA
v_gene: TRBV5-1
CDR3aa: CASSLDWGYQETQYF

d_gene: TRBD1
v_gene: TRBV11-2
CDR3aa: CASSPRDSTTRGQYF

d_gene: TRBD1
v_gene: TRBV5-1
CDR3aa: CASSSTGGDYGYTF

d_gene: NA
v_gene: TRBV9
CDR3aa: CASGGTPTNTGELFF

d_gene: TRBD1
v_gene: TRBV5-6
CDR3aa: CASSQGQGGAQPQHF

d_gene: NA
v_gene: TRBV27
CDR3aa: CASSAAWGANVLTF

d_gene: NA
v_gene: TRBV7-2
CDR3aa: CASSLDPGRTEAFF

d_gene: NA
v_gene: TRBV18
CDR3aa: CASSSSLVGNEQFF

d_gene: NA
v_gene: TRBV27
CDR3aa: CASSFVRGVNYNSPLHF

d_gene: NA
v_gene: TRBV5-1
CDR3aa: CASALGGLVATEAFF

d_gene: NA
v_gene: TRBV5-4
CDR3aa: CASSLGTSSEAFF

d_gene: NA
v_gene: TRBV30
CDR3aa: CAWSVRGDLCTF

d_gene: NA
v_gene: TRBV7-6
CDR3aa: CASSSGVGNTIYF

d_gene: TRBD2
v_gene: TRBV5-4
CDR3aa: CASSPRTSGNTGELFF

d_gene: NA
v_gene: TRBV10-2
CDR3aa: CASSEKAGGNQPQHF

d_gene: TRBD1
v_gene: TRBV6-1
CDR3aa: CASGSEQGSHQPQHF

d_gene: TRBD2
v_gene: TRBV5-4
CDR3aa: CASSLGPGGTTDTQYF

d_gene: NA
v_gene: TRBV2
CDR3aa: CASRLGTGELFF

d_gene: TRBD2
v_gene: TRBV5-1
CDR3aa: CASSETTSYQETQYF

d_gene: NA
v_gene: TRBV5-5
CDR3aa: CASSLLRSGANVLTF

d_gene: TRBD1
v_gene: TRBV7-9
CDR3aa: CASSSDRRDSKTYEQYF

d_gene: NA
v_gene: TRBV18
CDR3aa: CASSLERGLSGNTIYF

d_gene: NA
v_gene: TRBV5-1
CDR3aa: CASSLEGGPAYNEQFF

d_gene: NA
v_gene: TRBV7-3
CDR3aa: CASSLTIGPPEGTQYF

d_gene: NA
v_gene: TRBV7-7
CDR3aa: CASSLNYLAEQFF

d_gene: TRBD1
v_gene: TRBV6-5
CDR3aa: CASRGTGANTEAFF

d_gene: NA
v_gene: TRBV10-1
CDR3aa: CASSETPDTGELFF

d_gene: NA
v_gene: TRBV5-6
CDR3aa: CASSRVSYEQYF

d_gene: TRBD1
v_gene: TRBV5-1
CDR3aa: CASSSPGQGTDTQYF

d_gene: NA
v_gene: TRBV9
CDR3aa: CASSGLTGANTIYF

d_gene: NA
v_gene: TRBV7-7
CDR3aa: CASSIGVGLDEQFF

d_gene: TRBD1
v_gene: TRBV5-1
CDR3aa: CASSLVGQGARGYTF

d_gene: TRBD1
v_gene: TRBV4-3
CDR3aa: CASSQASTGGNYEQYF

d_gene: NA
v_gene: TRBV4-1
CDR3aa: CASGRGTGNTGELFF

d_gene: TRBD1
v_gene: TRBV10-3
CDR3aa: CATQPGQGLSGANVLTF

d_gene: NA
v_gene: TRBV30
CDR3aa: CAWGTEMAKNIQYF

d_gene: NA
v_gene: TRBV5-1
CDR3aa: CASSLESPQGEKLFF

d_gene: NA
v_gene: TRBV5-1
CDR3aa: CASSFRDPTDTQYF

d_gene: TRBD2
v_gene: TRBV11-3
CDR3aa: CASSLAGGLATQYF

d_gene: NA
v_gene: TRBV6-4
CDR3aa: CASSVRGRQPQHF

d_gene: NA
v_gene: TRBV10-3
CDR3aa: CAISRAGSNTGELFF

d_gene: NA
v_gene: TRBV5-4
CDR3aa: CASSLGQAMYEQYF

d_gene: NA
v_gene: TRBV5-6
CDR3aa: CASSRYDGPNEQFF

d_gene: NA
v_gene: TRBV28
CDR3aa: CASSPGRHQPQHF

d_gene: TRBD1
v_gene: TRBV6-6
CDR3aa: CASRPGQGAWTDTQYF

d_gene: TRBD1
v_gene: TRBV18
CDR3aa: CASSPGTDPYGYTF

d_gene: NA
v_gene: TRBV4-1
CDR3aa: CASSQDWQGGVYNEQFF

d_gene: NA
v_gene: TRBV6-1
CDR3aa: CASKSGPYMFF

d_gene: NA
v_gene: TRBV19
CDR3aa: CASSGATDTQYF

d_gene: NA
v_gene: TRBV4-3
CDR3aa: CASSQTQGNTEAFF

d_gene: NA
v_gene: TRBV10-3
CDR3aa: CAISGQGQNTEAFF

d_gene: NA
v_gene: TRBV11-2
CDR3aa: CASSPQVVSSGNTIYF

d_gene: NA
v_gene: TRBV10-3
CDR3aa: CAISESGPSNQPQHF